The 10 T cell receptor beta chains given below trace back to one sample, sequenced in a study of T cells in Graves' hyperthyroidism and ophthalmopathy (dated by TCRdb to the late 2010s). Libraries came from multiplex PCR. Sequencer: Illumina HiSeq 2000. The TCR beta CDR3 regions were amplified from RNA transcripts. A first-round RT-PCR of the TCR CDR3 used the HTBI primer set with the Qiagen OneStep RT-PCR kit. Through fastp at Q25 and MiXCR, TCRdb rebuilt clones from the public reads, retaining in-frame beta chains. Merged by CDR3 protein, the rows form single entries marked with the most common genes and DNA. Recorded for this sample are about 350,000 distinct CDR3 sequences; around 18% of them occurred a single time. The ten top clones hold roughly a sixth of the sample. The sequenced material came from blood. The receptor set was obtained from a woman in her forties with Graves' ophthalmopathy.

This clonotype was seen repeatedly, ten times or more. The chain couples TRBV12-3 or TRBV12-4 to TRBJ1-2; D might be TRBD1 (5 bases). Trimming cost V 7 bases and J 3 bases, with 12 bases left between them. The CDR3 is 13 amino acids. The CDR3 sequence is CASTPPGHYGYTF. In nucleotides, the CDR3 is TGTGCCAGCACCCCCCCGGGGCACTATGGCTACACCTTC.

This clonotype occurred many times. This chain uses TRBV6-2 or TRBV6-3 with TRBJ1-5; D is perhaps TRBD1 (5 bases). V was pared by 5 bases and J by 2 bases, with 13 bases between. The CDR3 totals 15 residues. Germline CDR1 is MNHEY and CDR2 is SVGEGT. CDR3 in DNA: TGTGCCAGCAGTGGTGGCAGGGTTGGCAATCAGCCCCAGCATTTT. Its translation: CASSGGRVGNQPQHF.

Comment on this clonotype: This may be a read error: a much more frequent sequence differs by one nucleotide. J is TRBJ2-2 and V is TRBV11-2; unclear D gene. This CDR3 contains 14 residues. Germline CDR1 is SGHAT and CDR2 is FQNNGV. V lost 2 bases and J 3 bases, leaving 7 bases between the germline ends. The CDR3 loop is CASSLKPYTGELFF. CDR3 nucleotide sequence: TGTGCCAGCAGCTTAAAACCCTACACCGGGGAGCTGTTTTTT.

The chain links TRBV6-2 or TRBV6-3 to TRBJ2-7; D remains ambiguous. The germline V and J ends were trimmed by 0 bases and 1 base, with 10 bases remaining between them. Germline V lookup: CDR1 MNHEY, CDR2 SVGEGT. This CDR3 region has 15 residues. The chain's CDR3 is CASSYSMVGSYEQYF. In DNA, the CDR3 is TGTGCCAGCAGTTACTCGATGGTAGGTTCCTACGAGCAGTACTTC.

This clonotype was picked up many times. This sequence joins TRBV12-3 or TRBV12-4 and TRBJ2-2, with TRBD2 matching 7 bases. Unmatched junction bases numbered 18, after V lost 4 bases and J lost 4 bases. This CDR3 has 19 residues. CDR3 sequence: CASSSQRRGLEGTTGELFF. For the CDR3, the DNA is TGTGCCAGCAGTTCCCAAAGACGAGGACTAGAGGGGACCACCGGGGAGCTGTTTTTT.

The J gene is TRBJ2-2, the V gene TRBV2; the D is unclear. This CDR3 has 14 amino acids. Germline-derived CDR1 and CDR2 are SNHLY and FYNNEI. With 4 bases removed from V and 0 bases from J, the gap between germline ends came to 6 bases. In DNA, the CDR3 is TGTGCCAGCAGTGTTGACACGAACACCGGGGAGCTGTTTTTT. Translating it yields CASSVDTNTGELFF.

This clonotype was recorded at least ten times. The chain recombines TRBV11-2 with TRBJ1-1, with 7 positions matching TRBD1. There are 13 residues in the CDR3. In germline, CDR1 is SGHAT, CDR2 FQNNGV. Trimming removed 5 bases from V and 4 bases from J; junction bases left unmatched: 4. In nucleotides, the CDR3 is TGTGCCAGCAGCCAAGACAGGGCCACTGAAGCTTTCTTT. Translating it yields CASSQDRATEAFF.

This clonotype was picked up many times. V and J are TRBV5-1 and TRBJ2-7; 7 nucleotides line up with TRBD1. The CDR3 contains 15 residues. Germline CDR1 SGHRS, CDR2 YFSETQ. V shed 0 bases and J 3 bases; nucleotides not matched to a gene: 6. The DNA for the CDR3 is TGCGCCAGCAGCTTGGACCCCGACAGGGTCTACGAGCAGTACTTC. As protein: CASSLDPDRVYEQYF.

This clonotype was observed at least ten times. This rearrangement joins TRBV28 to TRBJ1-5; weak D call: TRBD1 (5 bases). V was cut by 5 bases and J by 5 bases, with 19 bases left in between. CDR3 length equals 16 residues. Germline CDR1 and CDR2: MDHEN and SYDVKM. This CDR3 reads CASSRKGARGYQPQHF. The CDR3 bases are TGTGCCAGCAGTCGGAAAGGGGCACGAGGTTATCAGCCCCAGCATTTT.

There are a few counts of this clonotype. V usage is TRBV4-3 and J usage is TRBJ1-5, with D perhaps TRBD1 (6 bases). CDR3 length: 16 amino acids. Germline CDR1 is LGHNA and CDR2 is YSLEER. The V gene lost 1 base and the J gene lost 2 bases, with 12 bases spanning the gap. In DNA, the CDR3 is TGCGCCAGCAGCCAAGGGAGGGGGTCCCGCAATCAGCCCCAGCATTTT. This translates into CASSQGRGSRNQPQHF.